This is a list of T cell receptor beta chains from one sample in a study of identical twins. TCRdb reanalysed the 5' RACE reads using MiXCR and keeps one entry per CDR3 protein. The sample lists some 460,000 distinct CDR3 sequences, approximately 15% occurring once. A further study also used this sample, focusing on yellow fever vaccine responses in identical twins.

The sample comprised CD4+ T cells sorted from blood. These receptor sequences come from a woman aged 18-35 years in good health. The CDR3 runs from the conserved cysteine through the conserved F or W. Fields, in order: D gene, V gene, clone size, J gene, CDR3 protein, CDR3 DNA. A D gene is named only where the DNA matches it firmly. The size field is filled for only some rows; it gives once, few, many or a size class.

.	TRBV6-5	few	TRBJ1-6	CASSLRGGPSPLHF	TGTGCCAGCAGTCTACGGGGGGGGCCATCACCCCTCCACTTT
.	TRBV11-2	many	TRBJ2-1	CASSLDPNGQQFF	TGTGCCAGCAGCTTAGATCCTAACGGCCAGCAGTTCTTC
TRBD2	TRBV10-3	many	TRBJ2-2	CAIGGLAGNGELFF	TGTGCCATCGGGGGACTAGCTGGTAACGGGGAGCTGTTTTTT
TRBD1	TRBV7-6	.	TRBJ2-5	CASSYGQAQETQYF	TGTGCCAGCAGCTACGGACAGGCCCAAGAGACCCAGTACTTC
.	TRBV10-2	.	TRBJ2-2	CASSESGYTGELFF	TGCGCCAGCAGTGAGTCGGGATACACCGGGGAGCTGTTTTTT
TRBD2	TRBV18	few	TRBJ2-7	CASSPTPSGRADGASEQYF	TGTGCCAGCTCACCGACACCTAGCGGGAGGGCCGATGGTGCGAGCGAGCAGTACTTC
TRBD2	TRBV18	few	TRBJ2-7	CASSPGLAVLEQYF	TGTGCCAGCTCACCTGGACTAGCGGTCCTAGAGCAGTACTTC
.	TRBV28	few	TRBJ1-2	CASSTTRTGGSYGYTF	TGTGCCAGCAGTACTACCCGAACGGGGGGAAGCTATGGCTACACCTTC
.	TRBV5-4	.	TRBJ2-3	CASSLFTGRSTDTQYF	TGTGCCAGCAGCTTGTTCACGGGGAGAAGCACAGATACGCAGTATTTT
.	TRBV7-2	few	TRBJ1-6	CASSLVRRDSPLHF	TGTGCCAGCAGCTTAGTTCGCAGGGATTCACCCCTCCACTTT
.	TRBV20-1	few	TRBJ2-7	CSAIQGLWEQYF	TGCAGTGCTATACAGGGCCTGTGGGAGCAGTACTTC
TRBD2	TRBV20-1	.	TRBJ2-1	CSARTDQREIGEQFF	TGCAGTGCTAGGACAGACCAGCGGGAGATTGGCGAGCAGTTCTTC
TRBD1	TRBV6-1	.	TRBJ2-7	CASSPPGGTGANEQYF	TGTGCCAGCAGTCCCCCCGGCGGGACAGGGGCCAACGAGCAGTACTTC
.	TRBV2	.	TRBJ2-2	CASRDSSPGELFF	TGTGCCAGCAGGGACAGTAGCCCCGGGGAGCTGTTTTTT
.	TRBV6-5	.	TRBJ2-7	CASSYRTAYSYEQYF	TGTGCCAGCAGTTATCGAACAGCCTACTCCTACGAGCAGTACTTC
TRBD1	TRBV20-1	.	TRBJ2-3	CSVIRDRTDTQYF	TGCAGTGTCATCCGGGACAGAACAGATACGCAGTATTTT
TRBD1	TRBV29-1	few	TRBJ1-2	CSAERQGPGYTF	TGCAGCGCCGAGAGACAGGGACCGGGGTACACCTTC
.	TRBV7-2	.	TRBJ2-1	CASSWDLNNEQFF	TGTGCCAGCAGCTGGGACCTCAACAATGAGCAGTTCTTC
.	TRBV20-1	few	TRBJ2-2	CSARRRGDNTGELFF	TGCAGTGCTAGAAGGAGGGGGGATAACACCGGGGAGCTGTTTTTT
.	TRBV2	.	TRBJ2-6	CASRGDGTSGANVLTF	TGTGCCAGCAGGGGGGACGGAACCTCTGGGGCCAACGTCCTGACTTTC
.	TRBV5-1	.	TRBJ2-5	CASSLLERQETQYF	TGCGCCAGCAGCTTACTAGAAAGACAAGAGACCCAGTACTTC
.	TRBV7-8	.	TRBJ1-1	CASSAGLEAFF	TGTGCCAGCAGCGCCGGACTAGAAGCTTTCTTT
.	TRBV29-1	few	TRBJ2-1	CSAGPGNEQFF	TGCAGCGCCGGACCAGGCAATGAGCAGTTCTTC
TRBD1	TRBV29-1	few	TRBJ2-2	CSVPGDRINTGELFF	TGCAGCGTTCCAGGGGACAGGATAAACACCGGGGAGCTGTTTTTT
.	TRBV6-5	.	TRBJ1-4	CASSYRGNEKLFF	TGTGCCAGCAGTTACCGAGGGAATGAAAAACTGTTTTTT
TRBD1	TRBV3-1	.	TRBJ1-1	CASSQVQGFAEAFF	TGTGCCAGCAGCCAAGTACAGGGGTTCGCTGAAGCTTTCTTT
TRBD2	TRBV6-1	.	TRBJ2-5	CASSDVGGYQETQYF	TGTGCCAGCAGTGATGTCGGGGGGTACCAAGAGACCCAGTACTTC
.	TRBV7-9	few	TRBJ2-1	CASSDVGGAVGNEQFF	TGTGCCAGCAGCGACGTAGGGGGGGCTGTCGGGAATGAGCAGTTCTTC
.	TRBV6-5	.	TRBJ2-1	CASSLTTARGASYNEQFF	TGTGCCAGCAGCTTAACTACGGCCAGGGGGGCCTCCTACAATGAGCAGTTCTTC
.	TRBV29-1	few	TRBJ2-7	CSVLTAGYEQYF	TGCAGCGTTCTGACCGCCGGGTACGAGCAGTACTTC